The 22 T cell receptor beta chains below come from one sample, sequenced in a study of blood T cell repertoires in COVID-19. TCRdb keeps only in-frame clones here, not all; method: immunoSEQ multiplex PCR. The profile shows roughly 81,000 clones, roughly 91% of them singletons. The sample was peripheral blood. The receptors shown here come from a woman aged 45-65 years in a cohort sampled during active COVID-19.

The CDR3 here is CASSSPDRRTDTQYF. The CDR3 DNA follows: TGTGCCAGCAGTTCCCCCGACAGACGCACAGATACGCAGTATTTT. The chain uses TRBV27 and TRBJ2-3; D is possibly TRBD1 (5 bases). The V end was cut by 4 bases, the J end by 1 base, with 12 bases between. The germline V gene encodes CDR1 MNHEY and CDR2 SMNVEV (reference sequence). The CDR3 has 15 residues.

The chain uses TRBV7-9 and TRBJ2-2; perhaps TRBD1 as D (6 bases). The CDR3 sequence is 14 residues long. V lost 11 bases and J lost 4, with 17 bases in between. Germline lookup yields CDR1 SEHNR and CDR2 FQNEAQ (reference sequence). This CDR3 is CAGFWTERTGELFF. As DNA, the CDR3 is TGTGCCGGATTTTGGACAGAACGCACCGGGGAGCTGTTTTTT.

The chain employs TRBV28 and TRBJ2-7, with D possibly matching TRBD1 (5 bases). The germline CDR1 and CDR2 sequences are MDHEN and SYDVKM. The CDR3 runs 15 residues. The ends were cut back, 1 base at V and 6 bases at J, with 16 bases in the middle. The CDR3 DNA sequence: TGTGCCAGCAGTTTATACCGTGACAGTTTCCGCGAGCAGTACTTC. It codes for CASSLYRDSFREQYF. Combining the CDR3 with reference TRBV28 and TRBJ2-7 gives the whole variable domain DVKVTQSSRYLVKRTGEKVFLECVQDMDHENMFWYRQDPGLGLRLIYFSYDVKMKEKGDIPEGYSVSREKKERFSLILESASTNQTSMYLCASSLYRDSFREQYFGPGTRLTVT.

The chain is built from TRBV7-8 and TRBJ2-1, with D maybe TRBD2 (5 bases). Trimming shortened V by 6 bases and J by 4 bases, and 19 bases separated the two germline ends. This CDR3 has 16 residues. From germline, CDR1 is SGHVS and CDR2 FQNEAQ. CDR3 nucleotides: TGTGCCAGCAGTCCCCCCGGTGAGCGGAGATACAATGAGCAGTTCTTC. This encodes CASSPPGERRYNEQFF.

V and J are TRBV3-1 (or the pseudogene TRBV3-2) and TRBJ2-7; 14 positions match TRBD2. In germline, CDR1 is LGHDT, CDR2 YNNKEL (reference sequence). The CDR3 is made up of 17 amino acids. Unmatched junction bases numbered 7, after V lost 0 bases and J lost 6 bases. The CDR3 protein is CASSQEGLGLAGAEQYF. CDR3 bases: TGTGCCAGCAGCCAAGAAGGGTTGGGACTAGCGGGGGCCGAGCAGTACTTC.

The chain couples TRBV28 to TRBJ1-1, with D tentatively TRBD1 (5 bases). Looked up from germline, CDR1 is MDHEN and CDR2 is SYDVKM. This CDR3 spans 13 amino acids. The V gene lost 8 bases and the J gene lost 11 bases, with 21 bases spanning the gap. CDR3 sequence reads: CASAGGGPRSAFF. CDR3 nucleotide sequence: TGTGCCAGCGCCGGCGGGGGTCCCCGCTCGGCTTTCTTT.

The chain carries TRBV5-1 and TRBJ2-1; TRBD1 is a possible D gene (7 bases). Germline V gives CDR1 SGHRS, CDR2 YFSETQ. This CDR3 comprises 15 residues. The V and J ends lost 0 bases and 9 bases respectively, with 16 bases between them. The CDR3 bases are TGCGCCAGCAGCTTGGTCCAGGGGGGTTCGGGTGAGCAGTTCTTC. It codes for CASSLVQGGSGEQFF.

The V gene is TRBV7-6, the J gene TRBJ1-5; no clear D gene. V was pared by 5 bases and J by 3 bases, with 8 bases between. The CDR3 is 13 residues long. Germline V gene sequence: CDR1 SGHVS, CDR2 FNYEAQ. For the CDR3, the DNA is TGTGCCAGCAGCCCGTCTCCCAATCAGCCCCAGCATTTT. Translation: CASSPSPNQPQHF.

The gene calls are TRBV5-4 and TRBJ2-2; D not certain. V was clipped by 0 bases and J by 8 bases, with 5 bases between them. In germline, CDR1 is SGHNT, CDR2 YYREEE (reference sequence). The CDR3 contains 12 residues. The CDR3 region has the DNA TGTGCCAGCAGCTTGGACTTAGGGGAGCTGTTTTTT. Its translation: CASSLDLGELFF. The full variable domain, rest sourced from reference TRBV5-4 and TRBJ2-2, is ETGVTQSPTHLIKTRGQQVTLRCSSQSGHNTVSWYQQALGQGPQFIFQYYREEENGRGNFPPRFSGLQFPNYSSELNVNALELDDSALYLCASSLDLGELFFGEGSRLTVL.

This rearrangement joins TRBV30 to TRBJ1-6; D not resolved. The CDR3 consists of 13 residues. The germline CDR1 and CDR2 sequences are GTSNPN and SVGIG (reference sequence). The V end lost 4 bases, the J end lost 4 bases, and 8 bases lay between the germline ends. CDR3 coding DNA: TGTGCCTGGAACTCGGGTTATAATTCACCCCTCCACTTT. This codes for CAWNSGYNSPLHF.

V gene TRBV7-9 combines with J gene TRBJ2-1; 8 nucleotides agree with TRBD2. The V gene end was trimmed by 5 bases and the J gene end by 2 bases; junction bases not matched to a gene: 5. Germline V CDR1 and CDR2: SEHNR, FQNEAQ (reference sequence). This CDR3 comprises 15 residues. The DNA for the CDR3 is TGTGCCAGCAGCCTAACTAGCGGTGCCTACAATGAGCAGTTCTTC. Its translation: CASSLTSGAYNEQFF.

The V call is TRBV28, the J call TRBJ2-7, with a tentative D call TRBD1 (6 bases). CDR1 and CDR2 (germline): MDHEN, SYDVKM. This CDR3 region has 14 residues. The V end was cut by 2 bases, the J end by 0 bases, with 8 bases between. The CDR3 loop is CASSLGGSSYEQYF. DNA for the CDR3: TGTGCCAGCAGTTTAGGGGGCAGCTCCTACGAGCAGTACTTC.

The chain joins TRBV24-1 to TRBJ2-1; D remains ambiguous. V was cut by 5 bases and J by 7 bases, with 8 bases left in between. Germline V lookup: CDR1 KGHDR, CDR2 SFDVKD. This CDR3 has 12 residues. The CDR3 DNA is TGTGCCACCAGTGGGGCCCTAAATGAGCAGTTCTTC. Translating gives CATSGALNEQFF.

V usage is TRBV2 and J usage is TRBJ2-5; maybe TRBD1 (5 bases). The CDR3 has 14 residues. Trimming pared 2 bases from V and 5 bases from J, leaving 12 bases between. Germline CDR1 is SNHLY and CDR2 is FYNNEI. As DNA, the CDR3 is TGTGCCAGCAGTGAACGGACAAACAAGGAGACCCAGTACTTC. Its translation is CASSERTNKETQYF.

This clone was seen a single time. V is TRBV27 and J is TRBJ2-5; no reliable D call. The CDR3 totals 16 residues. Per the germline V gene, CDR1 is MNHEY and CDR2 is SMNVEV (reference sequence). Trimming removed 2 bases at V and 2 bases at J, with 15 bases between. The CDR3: CASSLNPRAPQETQYF. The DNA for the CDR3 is TGTGCCAGCAGTTTAAATCCGCGAGCCCCGCAAGAGACCCAGTACTTC.

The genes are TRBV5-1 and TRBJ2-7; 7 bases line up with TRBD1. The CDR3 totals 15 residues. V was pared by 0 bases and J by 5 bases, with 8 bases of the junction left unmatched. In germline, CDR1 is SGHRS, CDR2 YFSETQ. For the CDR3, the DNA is TGCGCCAGCAGCTTGGGGGGGACAGTTGGGCACGAGCAGTACTTC. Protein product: CASSLGGTVGHEQYF.

The CDR3 spells CASSFGTGVEGELFF. CDR3 nucleotides: TGTGCCAGCAGTTTCGGGACAGGGGTTGAGGGGGAGCTGTTTTTT. The chain links TRBV27 to TRBJ2-2, with 10 bases that match TRBD1. The CDR3 consists of 15 residues. Trimming removed 3 bases from V and 8 bases from J; junction bases left unmatched: 6. The germline V gene encodes CDR1 MNHEY and CDR2 SMNVEV (reference sequence).

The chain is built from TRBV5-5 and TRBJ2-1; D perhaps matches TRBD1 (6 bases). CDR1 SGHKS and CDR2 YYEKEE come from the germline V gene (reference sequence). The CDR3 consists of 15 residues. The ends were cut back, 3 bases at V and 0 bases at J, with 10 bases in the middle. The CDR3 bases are TGTGCCAGCAGCTCCGGGACAAACTCCTACAATGAGCAGTTCTTC. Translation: CASSSGTNSYNEQFF.

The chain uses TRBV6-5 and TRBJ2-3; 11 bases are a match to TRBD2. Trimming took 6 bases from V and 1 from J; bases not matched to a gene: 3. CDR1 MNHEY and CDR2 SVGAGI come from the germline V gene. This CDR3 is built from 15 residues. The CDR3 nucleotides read TGTGCCAGCAGGCGGGGACTAGCGGGCACAGATACGCAGTATTTT. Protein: CASRRGLAGTDTQYF.

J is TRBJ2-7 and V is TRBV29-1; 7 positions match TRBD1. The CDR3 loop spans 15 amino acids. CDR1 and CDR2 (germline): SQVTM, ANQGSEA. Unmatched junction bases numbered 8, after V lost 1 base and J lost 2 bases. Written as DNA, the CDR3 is TGCAGCGTTGAAGGCGGTTATGGGACAGCCTACGAGCAGTACTTC. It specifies CSVEGGYGTAYEQYF.

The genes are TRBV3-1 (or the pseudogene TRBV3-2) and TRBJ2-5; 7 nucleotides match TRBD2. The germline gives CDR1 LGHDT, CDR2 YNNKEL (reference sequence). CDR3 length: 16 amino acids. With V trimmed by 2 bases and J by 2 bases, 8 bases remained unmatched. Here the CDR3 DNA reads TGTGCCAGCAGCCAATTCCTAGCGGCCTTACAAGAGACCCAGTACTTC. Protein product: CASSQFLAALQETQYF.

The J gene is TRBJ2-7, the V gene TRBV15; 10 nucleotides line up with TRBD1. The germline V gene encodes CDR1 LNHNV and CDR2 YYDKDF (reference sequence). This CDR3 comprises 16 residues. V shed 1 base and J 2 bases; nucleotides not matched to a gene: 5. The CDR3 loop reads CATSRAEGTGAYEQYF. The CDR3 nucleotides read TGTGCCACCAGCAGAGCAGAAGGGACAGGGGCCTACGAGCAGTACTTC.